Below, 21 T cell receptor beta chains from the same sample are listed, as sequenced in a study of OX40 agonist ivuxolimab in advanced cancers. Clones were read by immunoSEQ multiplex PCR, and TCRdb kept only the in-frame ones, dropping some. The table records almost 45,000 clones, 88% of them present only once. The sequenced sample was CD4+ or CD8+ T cells sorted from blood, obtained in a trial of the OX40 agonist ivuxolimab. These receptors were obtained from an adult with an advanced solid tumor such as melanoma, head and neck, liver or kidney cancer.

This clone was seen a single time. The chain combines TRBV6-6 with TRBJ1-1; no reliable D call. Germline CDR1 is MNHNY and CDR2 is SVGAGI (reference sequence). V was trimmed by 0 bases and J by 5 bases, leaving 7 bases between them. The CDR3 length is 13 residues. This CDR3 is CASSYSGGTEAFF. CDR3 nucleotide sequence: TGTGCCAGCAGTTACTCGGGTGGGACTGAAGCTTTCTTT.

The rearrangement uses TRBV10-3 and TRBJ1-4; TRBD1 matches 8 bases. V dropped 5 bases and J dropped 5; count of bases not matched to a gene: 4. The germline CDR1 and CDR2 sequences are ENHRY and SYGVKD. The CDR3 sequence is 14 residues long. CDR3 protein: CAISTGGKNEKLFF. In DNA, the CDR3 is TGTGCCATCAGTACAGGGGGGAAGAATGAAAAACTGTTTTTT.

Remarks on this clone: The sample has other DNA sequences that encode this CDR3 too. This chain uses TRBV9 with TRBJ2-1; tentatively, D is TRBD2 (5 bases). The germline V and J ends were trimmed by 0 bases and 4 bases, with 11 bases remaining between them. Germline CDR1 is SGDLS and CDR2 is YYNGEE. CDR3 length equals 15 residues. CDR3 loop: CASSVAGGGYNEQFF. The CDR3 region has the DNA TGTGCCAGCAGCGTAGCGGGCGGCGGGTACAATGAGCAGTTCTTC. The full variable domain, in which reference TRBV9 and TRBJ2-1 provide the parts outside the CDR3, is DSGVTQTPKHLITATGQRVTLRCSPRSGDLSVYWYQQSLDQGLQFLIQYYNGEERAKGNILERFSAQQFPDLHSELNLSSLELGDSALYFCASSVAGGGYNEQFFGPGTRLTVL.

J is TRBJ1-1 and V is TRBV6-6, with D unresolved. CDR1 and CDR2 (germline): MNHNY, SVGAGI (reference sequence). There are 13 residues in the CDR3. Trimming took off 7 bases at V and 7 bases at J, with 16 bases between the two ends. This CDR3 is CASIWVLTDEAFF. CDR3 DNA sequence: TGTGCCAGCATTTGGGTGTTAACAGATGAAGCTTTCTTT.

This clone came up a few times. The V gene is TRBV6-5, the J gene TRBJ1-6; the D gene is possibly TRBD1 (5 bases). The CDR3 length is 15 residues. The germline V and J ends were trimmed by 0 bases and 7 bases, with 10 bases remaining between them. Germline V gene data show CDR1 as MNHEY and CDR2 as SVGAGI. Here the CDR3 reads CASSYSGGVNSPLHF. Written as DNA, the CDR3 is TGTGCCAGCAGTTACTCGGGAGGGGTCAATTCACCCCTCCACTTT.

The chain employs TRBV27 and TRBJ1-4; D unresolved. The CDR3 is 15 amino acids. Germline V gene data show CDR1 as MNHEY and CDR2 as SMNVEV (reference sequence). Trimming pared 0 bases from V and 8 bases from J, leaving 13 bases between. CDR3 in amino acids: CASSLSTPAWEKLFF. The CDR3 bases are TGTGCCAGCAGTTTATCGACCCCGGCCTGGGAAAAACTGTTTTTT. Drawing the rest from reference TRBV27 and TRBJ1-4, the complete variable domain is EAQVTQNPRYLITVTGKKLTVTCSQNMNHEYMSWYRQDPGLGLRQIYYSMNVEVTDKGDVPEGYKVSRKEKRNFPLILESPSPNQTSLYFCASSLSTPAWEKLFFGSGTQLSVL.

The chain carries TRBV5-1 and TRBJ2-5, with D perhaps being TRBD1 or TRBD2 (6 bases each). Germline CDR1 reads SGHRS; CDR2 reads YFSETQ. The CDR3 length is 15 residues. Trimming cost V 7 bases and J 2 bases, with 18 bases left between them. The CDR3 reads CASSPGRGLQETQYF. CDR3 sequence (DNA): TGCGCCAGCTCTCCGGGACGGGGGCTTCAAGAGACCCAGTACTTC.

The genes are TRBV29-1 and TRBJ1-1; no definite D call. This CDR3 region has 12 residues. Germline CDR1 SQVTM, CDR2 ANQGSEA. V was shortened by 6 bases and J by 2 bases, with 10 bases between the two germline ends. The CDR3 protein is CSVRGDNTEAFF. The CDR3, as DNA: TGCAGCGTCCGGGGAGATAACACTGAAGCTTTCTTT.

This clone was seen a handful of times. The chain recombines TRBV7-9 with TRBJ2-5; 8 bases match TRBD2. The CDR3 is made up of 15 amino acids. With 2 bases clipped from V and 5 bases from J, the junction kept 7 bases outside the gene matches. CDR1 is SEHNR and CDR2 is FQNEAQ in the germline V gene (reference sequence). The CDR3 sequence is CASSLRTSSLETQYF. DNA for the CDR3: TGTGCCAGCAGCTTAAGGACTAGCAGTTTGGAGACCCAGTACTTC.

V and J are TRBV7-9 and TRBJ2-1; D is unclear. The CDR3 is made up of 12 amino acids. Trimming took 10 bases from V and 2 from J, leaving 9 bases between them. Germline-derived CDR1 and CDR2 are SEHNR and FQNEAQ (reference sequence). Written as DNA, the CDR3 is TGTGCCACCTCACCCCCCTACAATGAGCAGTTCTTC. Residues: CATSPPYNEQFF.

J is TRBJ1-2 and V is TRBV6-6; D may be TRBD1 (5 bases). Germline assignment: CDR1 MNHNY and CDR2 SVGAGI (reference sequence). The CDR3 covers 12 residues. The V and J ends lost 10 bases and 5 bases respectively, with 14 bases between them. CDR3 in amino acids: CAIMRGDYGYTF. The CDR3, as DNA: TGTGCCATTATGAGGGGTGATTATGGCTACACCTTC.

The J gene is TRBJ1-5, the V gene TRBV6-5, with D possibly being TRBD1 (6 bases). Germline CDR1 is MNHEY and CDR2 is SVGAGI. Trimming pared 6 bases from V and 1 base from J, leaving 13 bases between. The CDR3 runs to 15 residues. The DNA for the CDR3 is TGTGCCAGCAGACGCCCGGGACACAGCAATCAGCCCCAGCATTTT. It is translated as CASRRPGHSNQPQHF.

The rearrangement uses TRBV19 and TRBJ1-2, with D possibly matching TRBD1 (5 bases). This CDR3 has 15 amino acids. The V end was cut by 7 bases, the J end by 3 bases, with 18 bases between. CDR1 is LNHDA and CDR2 is SQIVND in the germline V gene (reference sequence). The chain's CDR3 is CASTPFGGSDYGYTF. The CDR3 DNA reads as TGTGCCAGTACCCCCTTTGGGGGGAGCGACTATGGCTACACCTTC.

Only one count was recorded for this clone. This chain links TRBV6-5 with TRBJ1-2; 8 bases fit TRBD1. The CDR3 has 15 residues. CDR1 is MNHEY, CDR2 SVGAGI, per germline. Trimming removed 1 base from V and 6 bases from J; junction bases left unmatched: 7. The CDR3 nucleotides read TGTGCCAGCAGTTACTTCGACAGGGGCGGAGATGGCTACACCTTC. Protein sequence: CASSYFDRGGDGYTF.

The chain employs TRBV7-2 and TRBJ2-7, with TRBD2 identical over 9 bases. The CDR3 consists of 13 residues. Per the germline V gene, CDR1 is SGHTA and CDR2 is FQGNSA. V trimming: 3 bases; J trimming: 3 bases; junction bases outside the gene matches: 0. This CDR3 reads CASSLTSGYEQYF. The CDR3 region has the DNA TGTGCCAGCAGCTTGACTAGCGGCTACGAGCAGTACTTC. Full variable domain (remainder filled in from reference TRBV7-2 and TRBJ2-7): GAGVSQSPSNKVTEKGKDVELRCDPISGHTALYWYRQSLGQGLEFLIYFQGNSAPDKSGLPSDRFSAERTGGSVSTLTIQRTQQEDSAVYLCASSLTSGYEQYFGPGTRLTVT.

The chain joins TRBV27 to TRBJ1-2; TRBD1 aligns across 12 bases. The CDR3 covers 15 residues. V lost 6 bases and J lost 8; bases outside the gene matches: 10. The germline CDR1 and CDR2 sequences are MNHEY and SMNVEV (reference sequence). CDR3 coding DNA: TGTGCCAGCAGCCCCGGGACAGGGGGCGCGGGAGGCTACACCTTC. Translating gives CASSPGTGGAGGYTF.

The J gene is TRBJ1-2, the V gene TRBV6-6; TRBD1 is a possible D gene (5 bases). Germline V gene sequence: CDR1 MNHNY, CDR2 SVGAGI (reference sequence). The CDR3 extends over 13 amino acids. Deletions cut 2 bases from V and 3 bases from J, with 7 bases between. As DNA, the CDR3 is TGTGCCAGCAGTTACGGGGGTTACTATGGCTACACCTTC. It is translated as CASSYGGYYGYTF.

DNA for the CDR3: TGTGCCAGCAGCCCCGGAGGGCAGGGGTATAGATACGAGCAGTACTTC. It yields the protein CASSPGGQGYRYEQYF. This sequence joins TRBV4-2 and TRBJ2-7, with D perhaps given as TRBD1 or TRBD2 (6 bases each). The germline V gene encodes CDR1 LGHNA and CDR2 YNFKEQ. Trimming removed 4 bases from V and 4 bases from J, with 20 bases in between. The CDR3 is 16 amino acids.

The chain links TRBV11-3 to TRBJ2-3; D gene unclear. This CDR3 contains 15 residues. V was trimmed by 0 bases and J by 2 bases, leaving 9 bases between them. Germline V gene lookup returns CDR1 SGHNT and CDR2 YENEEA. The CDR3, as DNA: TGTGCCAGCAGCTTAGAGGGCAGCTTCACAGATACGCAGTATTTT. Translated, it gives CASSLEGSFTDTQYF.

V and J are TRBV4-2 and TRBJ2-7; 9 bases fit TRBD1. The J segment lost 6 bases and the V segment lost 4 bases, leaving 4 bases of the junction unmatched. The germline V gene encodes CDR1 LGHNA and CDR2 YNFKEQ. CDR3 length: 13 residues. CDR3 region: CASSPHRGPEQYF. The CDR3 DNA follows: TGTGCCAGCAGCCCGCACAGGGGGCCCGAGCAGTACTTC.

V is TRBV2 and J is TRBJ1-1, with D unresolved. CDR3 length equals 11 residues. Germline lookup yields CDR1 SNHLY and CDR2 FYNNEI. Trimming pared 7 bases from V and 4 bases from J, leaving 7 bases between. The CDR3 loop is CASTSGTEAFF. CDR3 nucleotide sequence: TGTGCCAGCACTAGCGGCACTGAAGCTTTCTTT.